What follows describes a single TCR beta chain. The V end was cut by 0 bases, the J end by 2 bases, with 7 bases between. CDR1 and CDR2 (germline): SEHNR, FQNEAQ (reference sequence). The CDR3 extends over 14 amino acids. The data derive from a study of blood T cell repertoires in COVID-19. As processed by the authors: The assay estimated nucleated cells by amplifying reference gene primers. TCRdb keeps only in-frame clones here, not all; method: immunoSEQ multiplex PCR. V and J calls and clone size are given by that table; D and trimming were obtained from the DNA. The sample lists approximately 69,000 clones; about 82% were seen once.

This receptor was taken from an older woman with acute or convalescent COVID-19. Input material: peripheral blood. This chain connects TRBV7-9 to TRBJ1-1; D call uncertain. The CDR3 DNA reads TGTGCCAGCAGCTTAGCAGACTCTAACACTGAAGCTTTCTTT. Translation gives CASSLADSNTEAFF.